Sequencing of this T cell receptor beta chain was carried out in a study of T cells in narcolepsy. Study details: Patients with NT1 or NT2 and healthy control donors were enrolled.

Study observations and caveats: Blood of same and different patients, but not healthy controls, reportedly held recurring autoreactive clonotypes. Autoreactive HCRT-specific and TRIB2-specific clonotypes were marked in same-patient CSF-versus-blood CD4+ comparisons.

Profiling relied on immunoSEQ multiplex PCR, and the TCRdb table lists in-frame clones only, not all of them. The sample yields around 17,000 clones, 72% seen once. Concerning this clone: Its target is unknown.

The sample was CD45RA- memory CD8+ T cells from PBMCs. This receptor was identified in a human donor with narcolepsy.

DNA of the CDR3: TGTGCCAGCAAACTCTCCGGAAGGCTCGAGGACAATGAGCAGTTCTTC. This encodes CASKLSGRLEDNEQFF. The chain recombines TRBV6-4 with TRBJ2-1; D is undetermined. The germline CDR1 and CDR2 sequences are MRHNA and SNTAGT. This CDR3 is 16 amino acids long. Trimming stripped 7 bases from V and 5 bases from J, with 21 bases between.